A selection of T cell receptor beta chains follows, all from one sample in a study of blood T cell repertoires in COVID-19. The repertoire was sequenced with immunoSEQ multiplex PCR; TCRdb's copy has only in-frame clones and lacks some. The repertoire holds 250,000 to 350,000 clones, with around 88% as singletons. Material: peripheral blood. The receptors here all came from a woman in her twenties or thirties who had recovered from COVID-19. The CDR3 runs from the conserved cysteine through the conserved F or W. D genes are given only for firm matches. Only part of the rows carry a size: once, few, many, or a class if the clone is expanded.

>TRBJ2-2|once|NA|TRBV24-1
CATSAQGNTGELFF
TGTGCCACCAGTGCTCAGGGAAACACCGGGGAGCTGTTTTTT
>TRBJ2-1|NA|NA|TRBV21-1
CASSKDADRAYNEQFF
TGTGCCAGCAGCAAAGATGCGGACAGAGCCTACAATGAGCAGTTCTTC
>TRBJ2-3|once|NA|TRBV28
CASSLVLGGGDTQYF
TGTGCCAGCAGTTTGGTACTAGGGGGGGGAGATACGCAGTATTTT
>TRBJ2-2|NA|NA|TRBV19
CASSPRRGGELFF
TGTGCCAGTAGTCCGCGTCGGGGCGGGGAGCTGTTTTTT
>TRBJ1-1|NA|NA|TRBV12-5
CASGDPQGIFTEAFF
TGTGCTAGTGGGGACCCCCAGGGAATCTTCACTGAAGCTTTCTTT
>TRBJ2-1|once|NA|TRBV7-9
CASSLLAEQFF
TGTGCCAGCAGCTTATTAGCCGAGCAGTTCTTC
>TRBJ2-7|NA|TRBD1|TRBV3-1/TRBV3-2
CASSQIQGAGEQYF
TGTGCCAGCAGCCAAATTCAGGGGGCGGGCGAGCAGTACTTC
>TRBJ2-7|once|TRBD2|TRBV30
CARGTSGTYEQYF
TGTGCCCGTGGGACTAGCGGAACCTACGAGCAGTACTTC
>TRBJ2-1|NA|TRBD2|TRBV20-1
CSASDSGGTMGQFF
TGCAGTGCTAGTGATAGCGGGGGCACAATGGGGCAGTTCTTC
>TRBJ1-4|once|TRBD1|TRBV5-6
CASSLDRGRVSEKLFF
TGTGCCAGCAGCCTGGACAGGGGGCGCGTCTCTGAAAAACTGTTTTTT
>TRBJ2-1|few|NA|TRBV7-2
CASGSGSYNEQFF
TGTGCCAGCGGCAGCGGATCCTACAATGAGCAGTTCTTC